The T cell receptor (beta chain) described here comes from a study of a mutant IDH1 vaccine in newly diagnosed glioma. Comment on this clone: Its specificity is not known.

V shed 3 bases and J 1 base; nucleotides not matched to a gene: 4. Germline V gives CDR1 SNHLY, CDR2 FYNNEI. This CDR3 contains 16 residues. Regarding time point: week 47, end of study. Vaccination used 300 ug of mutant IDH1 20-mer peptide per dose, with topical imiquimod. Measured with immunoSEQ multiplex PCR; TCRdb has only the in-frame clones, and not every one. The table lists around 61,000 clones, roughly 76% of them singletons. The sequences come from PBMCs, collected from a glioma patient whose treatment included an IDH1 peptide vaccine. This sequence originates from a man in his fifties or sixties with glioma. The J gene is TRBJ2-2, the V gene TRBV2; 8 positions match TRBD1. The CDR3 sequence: CASSEPRGRNTGELFF. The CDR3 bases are TGTGCCAGCAGTGAGCCCAGGGGGCGGAACACCGGGGAGCTGTTTTTT.